By proportion, the clone carrying this T cell receptor (beta chain) is large (0.1 to 1%). Its antigen remains unidentified. The template was genomic DNA from peripheral blood, not RNA. The data were obtained in a study of T cell repertoires in aging, cancer and after chemotherapy. Across the study: Donors were grouped into six age bands spanning 30 or younger through 70 or older.

This CDR3 has 14 amino acids. The ends were cut back, 1 base at V and 4 bases at J, with 11 bases in the middle. CDR1 and CDR2 (germline): SGHNT, YYREEE (reference sequence). Study-wide results and caveats: Untreated cancer patients had significantly lower blood TCR diversity than age-matched healthy donors. Across the chemotherapy interval, each cancer cohort showed higher median generation probability, suggesting thymic rebound. In healthy donors, age-related TCR diversity loss mainly reflected lost richness.

A mixed TRB-A/B primer pool amplified rearranged TRB by multiplex touch-down PCR. TCRdb itself ran the multiplex PCR reads through MiXCR, one entry per CDR3 protein. The sample consists of about 1,800 distinct CDR3 sequences, roughly a third of them appearing once. Material: blood. V usage is TRBV5-4 and J usage is TRBJ1-2; no clear D. This sequence originates from a human donor with a solid tumor. As DNA, the CDR3 is TGTGCCAGCAGCTTGAGCCAGGTGGGCTATGGCTACACCTTC. It translates to CASSLSQVGYGYTF.